A selection of T cell receptor beta chains follows, all from one sample in a study of blood T cell repertoires in COVID-19. TCRdb's copy holds only in-frame clones and misses some; the assay was immunoSEQ multiplex PCR. This sample yields around 180,000 clones, of which 80% to 90% are seen a single time; more than 20% belongs to the top ten. The sample was peripheral blood. The source of these receptors is a man in his 70s with active or convalescent COVID-19. Each CDR3 is given with its conserved first and last residue. Each record gives: clone size, D gene, V gene, J gene, CDR3 protein, CDR3 DNA. A D gene is named only where the DNA matches it firmly. A clone size is listed for some rows: how often the clone was seen (once, few, many), or a class if it is expanded.

once,TRBD2,TRBV18,TRBJ2-3,CASSSRLATQYF,TGTGCCAGCTCATCCCGACTAGCAACGCAGTATTTT
-,-,TRBV5-6,TRBJ1-6,CASSFGQSNSPLHF,TGTGCCAGCAGTTTCGGACAGAGTAATTCACCCCTCCACTTT
-,-,TRBV10-3,TRBJ1-1,CAISEGAWTEAFF,TGTGCCATCAGTGAGGGGGCTTGGACTGAAGCTTTCTTT
-,-,TRBV30,TRBJ1-1,CAWARGRMNTEAFF,TGTGCCTGGGCCAGGGGACGCATGAACACTGAAGCTTTCTTT
-,TRBD2,TRBV5-5,TRBJ2-5,CASSLLAGDPQGAQYF,TGTGCCAGCAGCTTGTTAGCGGGAGACCCCCAGGGGGCCCAGTACTTC
-,TRBD1,TRBV6-6,TRBJ1-2,CASSSTGQAYGYTF,TGTGCCAGCAGCTCGACGGGACAGGCCTATGGCTACACCTTC
once,-,TRBV7-2,TRBJ2-2,CASSFRGMYTGELFF,TGTGCCAGCAGCTTCCGGGGGATGTACACCGGGGAGCTGTTTTTT
-,-,TRBV4-1,TRBJ2-3,CASSPRVLSGGTDTQYF,TGCGCCAGCAGCCCCCGGGTCCTTAGCGGAGGCACAGATACGCAGTATTTT
few,-,TRBV5-1,TRBJ2-5,CASTTQGFGETQYF,TGCGCCAGCACCACCCAGGGGTTTGGAGAGACCCAGTACTTC
-,TRBD2,TRBV19,TRBJ2-1,CASSPRLTSGRGNEQFF,TGTGCCAGTAGTCCCCGACTAACTAGCGGGAGGGGGAATGAGCAGTTCTTC
-,-,TRBV10-3,TRBJ1-1,CAITPSVSREAFF,TGTGCCATCACTCCGAGTGTAAGTAGAGAAGCTTTCTTT
few,-,TRBV19,TRBJ2-2,CASSELTNTGELFF,TGTGCCAGTAGTGAACTAACGAACACCGGGGAGCTGTTTTTT
once,TRBD1,TRBV11-3,TRBJ2-3,CASSSNRGTDTQYF,TGTGCCAGCAGCAGTAACAGGGGAACAGATACGCAGTATTTT
-,-,TRBV28,TRBJ1-2,CASSLKQVNYGYTF,TGTGCCAGCAGTCTAAAACAGGTGAACTATGGCTACACCTTC
-,-,TRBV11-3,TRBJ1-1,CASSLQGRNTEAFF,TGTGCCAGCAGCTTGCAGGGGAGGAACACTGAAGCTTTCTTT
-,TRBD1,TRBV18,TRBJ2-2,CASSPTGQGADGELFF,TGTGCCAGCTCTCCGACCGGACAGGGGGCTGACGGGGAGCTGTTTTTT
-,-,TRBV6-5,TRBJ2-2,CASSRSVYGGELFF,TGTGCCAGCAGTCGTAGCGTCTACGGCGGGGAGCTGTTTTTT
-,-,TRBV11-2,TRBJ2-2,CASSSHTSNTGELFF,TGTGCCAGCAGCTCGCACACGTCGAACACCGGGGAGCTGTTTTTT
-,-,TRBV25-1,TRBJ1-2,CASSEGAEIYGYTF,TGTGCCAGCAGTGAAGGGGCGGAAATCTATGGCTACACCTTC
-,TRBD1,TRBV7-2,TRBJ1-5,CASSLGTATNQPQHF,TGTGCCAGCAGCTTGGGGACAGCAACCAATCAGCCCCAGCATTTT
once,TRBD2,TRBV5-1,TRBJ2-7,CASSLVTGGAYEQYF,TGCGCCAGCAGCTTGGTAACGGGAGGCGCCTACGAGCAGTACTTC
-,TRBD1,TRBV19,TRBJ1-4,CASSPDRGGSGQNEKLFF,TGTGCCAGTAGTCCCGACAGGGGCGGGTCAGGACAAAATGAAAAACTGTTTTTT
-,TRBD1,TRBV5-1,TRBJ1-5,CASSRTGDSNQPQHF,TGCGCCAGCAGCCGTACAGGGGATAGCAATCAGCCCCAGCATTTT
-,-,TRBV3-1/TRBV3-2,TRBJ2-1,CASSQGLAAGDEQFF,TGTGCCAGCAGCCAAGGGTTAGCGGCCGGCGATGAGCAGTTCTTC
-,TRBD1,TRBV7-8,TRBJ1-2,CASSLGQNYGYTF,TGTGCCAGCAGCCTGGGACAGAACTATGGCTACACCTTC
-,TRBD2,TRBV5-1,TRBJ2-1,CASSPSGTAYNEQFF,TGCGCCAGCAGCCCTAGCGGGACAGCCTACAATGAGCAGTTCTTC
-,-,TRBV18,TRBJ1-4,CASSPVGGVGEKLFF,TGTGCCAGCTCACCAGTGGGAGGGGTCGGCGAAAAACTGTTTTTT
-,-,TRBV29-1,TRBJ2-7,CSVGQSYEQYF,TGCAGCGTTGGACAGTCCTACGAGCAGTACTTC
-,TRBD1,TRBV9,TRBJ1-1,CASEGQLNTEAFF,TGTGCCAGCGAGGGACAGTTGAACACTGAAGCTTTCTTT
-,TRBD1,TRBV6-5,TRBJ1-1,CASSYGQGEAFF,TGTGCCAGCAGTTACGGACAGGGTGAAGCTTTCTTT
-,-,TRBV7-9,TRBJ1-5,CASSLVGQINQPQHF,TGTGCCAGCAGCTTAGTTGGACAGATTAATCAGCCCCAGCATTTT
-,TRBD1,TRBV28,TRBJ1-3,CASSSGTARGNTIYF,TGTGCCAGCAGTTCTGGGACAGCGAGAGGAAACACCATATATTTT
-,-,TRBV5-1,TRBJ2-3,CASSLDRTSSTDTQYF,TGCGCCAGCAGCTTGGACAGAACCTCTAGCACAGATACGCAGTATTTT
-,-,TRBV7-6,TRBJ2-1,CASSLEQALSYNEQFF,TGTGCCAGCAGCTTAGAACAGGCCCTCTCCTACAATGAGCAGTTCTTC
-,-,TRBV6-6,TRBJ1-2,CASSPLRGRRTGTSGYTF,TGTGCCAGCAGTCCGCTGCGGGGAAGGAGGACGGGAACAAGTGGCTACACCTTC
-,TRBD2,TRBV29-1,TRBJ2-1,CSVRKGSGSYNEQFF,TGCAGCGTCCGAAAGGGTAGCGGGTCCTACAATGAGCAGTTCTTC
-,TRBD1,TRBV10-3,TRBJ1-2,CAIRSIGTDYGYTF,TGTGCCATCAGAAGTATCGGGACAGACTATGGCTACACCTTC
-,-,TRBV7-2,TRBJ2-5,CASSLDWRAWETQYF,TGTGCCAGCAGCTTAGATTGGAGGGCTTGGGAGACCCAGTACTTC
-,TRBD1,TRBV27,TRBJ2-7,CASSLSPPGTGYTYEQYF,TGTGCCAGCAGTTTATCCCCTCCCGGGACAGGGTACACCTACGAGCAGTACTTC
once,-,TRBV7-2,TRBJ2-7,CASSAATGASYEQYF,TGTGCCAGCAGCGCAGCGACGGGTGCCTCCTACGAGCAGTACTTC